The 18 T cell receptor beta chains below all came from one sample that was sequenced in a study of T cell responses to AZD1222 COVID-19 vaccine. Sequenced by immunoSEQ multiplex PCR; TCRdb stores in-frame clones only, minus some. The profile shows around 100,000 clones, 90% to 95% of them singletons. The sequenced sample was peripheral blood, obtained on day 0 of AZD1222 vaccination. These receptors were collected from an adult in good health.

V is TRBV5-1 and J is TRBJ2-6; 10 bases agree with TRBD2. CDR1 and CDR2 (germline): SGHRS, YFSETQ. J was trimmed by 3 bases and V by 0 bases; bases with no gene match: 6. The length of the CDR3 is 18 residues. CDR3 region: CASSLGASGSFGANVLTF. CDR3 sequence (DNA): TGCGCCAGCAGCTTGGGCGCTAGCGGGAGCTTTGGGGCCAACGTCCTGACTTTC. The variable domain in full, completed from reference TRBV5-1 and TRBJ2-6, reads KAGVTQTPRYLIKTRGQQVTLSCSPISGHRSVSWYQQTPGQGLQFLFEYFSETQRNKGNFPGRFSGRQFSNSRSEMNVSTLELGDSALYLCASSLGASGSFGANVLTFGAGSRLTVL.

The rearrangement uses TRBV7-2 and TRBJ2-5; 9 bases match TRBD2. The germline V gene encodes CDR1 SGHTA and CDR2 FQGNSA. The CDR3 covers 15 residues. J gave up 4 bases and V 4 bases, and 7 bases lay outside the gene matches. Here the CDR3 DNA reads TGTGCCAGCAGCTCCCCGGGACTAGCAGGAGAGACCCAGTACTTC. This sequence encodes CASSSPGLAGETQYF.

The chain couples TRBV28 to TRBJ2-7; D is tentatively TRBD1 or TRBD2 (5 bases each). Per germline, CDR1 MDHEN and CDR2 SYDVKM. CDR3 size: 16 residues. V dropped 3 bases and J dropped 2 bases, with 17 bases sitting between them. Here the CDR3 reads CASSFILRDPTYEQYF. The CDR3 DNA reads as TGTGCCAGCAGTTTCATACTCCGGGACCCCACCTACGAGCAGTACTTC.

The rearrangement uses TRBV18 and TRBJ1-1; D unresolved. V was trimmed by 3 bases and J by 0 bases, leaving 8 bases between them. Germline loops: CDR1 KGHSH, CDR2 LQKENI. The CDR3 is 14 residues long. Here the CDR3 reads CASSPDQLNTEAFF. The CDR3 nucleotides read TGTGCCAGCTCACCGGACCAGTTGAACACTGAAGCTTTCTTT.

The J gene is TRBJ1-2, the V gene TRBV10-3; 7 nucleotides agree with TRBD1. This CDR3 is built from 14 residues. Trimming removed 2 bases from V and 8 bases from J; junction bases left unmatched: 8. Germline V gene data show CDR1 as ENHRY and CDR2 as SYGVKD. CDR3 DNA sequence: TGTGCCATCAGTGAGAAGACAGGGTCTGGCGGCTACACCTTC. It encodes CAISEKTGSGGYTF.

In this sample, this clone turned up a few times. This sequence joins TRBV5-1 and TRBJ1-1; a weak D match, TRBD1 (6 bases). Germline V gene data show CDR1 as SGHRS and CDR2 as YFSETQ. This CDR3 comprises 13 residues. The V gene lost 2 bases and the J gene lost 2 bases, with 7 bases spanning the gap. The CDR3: CASSLQGNTEAFF. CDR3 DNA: TGCGCCAGCAGCTTACAGGGAAACACTGAAGCTTTCTTT.

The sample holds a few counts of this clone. In DNA, the CDR3 is TGTGCCAGCAGCTTAGCTGGACAGGACTATGGCTACACCTTC. This codes for CASSLAGQDYGYTF. V usage is TRBV7-2 and J usage is TRBJ1-2; TRBD1 matches at 7 bases. Trimming took 0 bases from V and 3 from J; bases not matched to a gene: 1. The CDR3 loop spans 14 amino acids. CDR1 is SGHTA, CDR2 FQGNSA, per germline.

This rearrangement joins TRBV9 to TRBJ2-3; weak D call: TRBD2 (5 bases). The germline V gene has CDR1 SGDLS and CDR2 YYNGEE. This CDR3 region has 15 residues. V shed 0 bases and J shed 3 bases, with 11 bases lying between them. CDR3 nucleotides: TGTGCCAGCAGCGTAGACACGGGGTTGACAGATACGCAGTATTTT. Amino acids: CASSVDTGLTDTQYF. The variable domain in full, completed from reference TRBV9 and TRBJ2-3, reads DSGVTQTPKHLITATGQRVTLRCSPRSGDLSVYWYQQSLDQGLQFLIQYYNGEERAKGNILERFSAQQFPDLHSELNLSSLELGDSALYFCASSVDTGLTDTQYFGPGTRLTVL.

This CDR3 reads CASRTGSDTQYF. CDR3 in DNA: TGTGCCAGCAGGACAGGTTCAGATACGCAGTATTTT. The V gene is TRBV28, the J gene TRBJ2-3, with a possible D match to TRBD1 (6 bases). Trimming stripped 6 bases from V and 4 bases from J, with 8 bases between. Germline-derived CDR1 and CDR2 are MDHEN and SYDVKM. This CDR3 is built from 12 residues.

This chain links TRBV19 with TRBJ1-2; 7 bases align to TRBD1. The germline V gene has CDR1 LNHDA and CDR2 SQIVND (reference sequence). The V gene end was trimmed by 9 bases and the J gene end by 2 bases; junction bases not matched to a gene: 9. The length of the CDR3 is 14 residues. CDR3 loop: CASEPGTDNYGYTF. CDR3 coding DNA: TGTGCCAGCGAACCGGGGACAGACAACTATGGCTACACCTTC. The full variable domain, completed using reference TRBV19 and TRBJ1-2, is DGGITQSPKYLFRKEGQNVTLSCEQNLNHDAMYWYRQDPGQGLRLIYYSQIVNDFQKGDIAEGYSVSREKKESFPLTVTSAQKNPTAFYLCASEPGTDNYGYTFGSGTRLTVV.

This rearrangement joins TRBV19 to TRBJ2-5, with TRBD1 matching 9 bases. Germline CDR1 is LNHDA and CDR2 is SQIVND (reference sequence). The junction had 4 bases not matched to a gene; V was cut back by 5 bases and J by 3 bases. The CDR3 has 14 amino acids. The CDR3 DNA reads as TGTGCCAGTAGTGGGACAGGGAGAAAAGAGACCCAGTACTTC. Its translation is CASSGTGRKETQYF.

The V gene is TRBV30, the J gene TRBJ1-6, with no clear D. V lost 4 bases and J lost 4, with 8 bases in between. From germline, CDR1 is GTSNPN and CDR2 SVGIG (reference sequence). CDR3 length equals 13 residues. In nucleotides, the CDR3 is TGTGCCTGGACACGGGAGTATAATTCACCCCTCCACTTT. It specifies CAWTREYNSPLHF.

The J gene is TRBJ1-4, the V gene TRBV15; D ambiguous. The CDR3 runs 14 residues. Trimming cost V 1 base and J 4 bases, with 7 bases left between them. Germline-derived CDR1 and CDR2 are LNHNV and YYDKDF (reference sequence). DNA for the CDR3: TGTGCCACCAGCAGAGGCGATTATAATGAAAAACTGTTTTTT. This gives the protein CATSRGDYNEKLFF.

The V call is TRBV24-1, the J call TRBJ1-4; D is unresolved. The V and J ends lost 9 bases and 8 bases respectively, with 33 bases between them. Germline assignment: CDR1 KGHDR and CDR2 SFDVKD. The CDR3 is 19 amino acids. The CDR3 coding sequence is TGTGCCACCGATAGCACACATGCTCGGAGGAACACCCTCGGAGAAAAACTGTTTTTT. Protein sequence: CATDSTHARRNTLGEKLFF.

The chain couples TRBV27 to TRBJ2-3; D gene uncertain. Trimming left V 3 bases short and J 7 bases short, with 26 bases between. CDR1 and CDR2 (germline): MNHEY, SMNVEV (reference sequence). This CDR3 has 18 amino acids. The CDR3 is CASSFFHPPPARNHTQYF. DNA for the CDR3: TGTGCCAGCAGTTTCTTCCACCCTCCCCCAGCGAGAAATCATACGCAGTATTTT.

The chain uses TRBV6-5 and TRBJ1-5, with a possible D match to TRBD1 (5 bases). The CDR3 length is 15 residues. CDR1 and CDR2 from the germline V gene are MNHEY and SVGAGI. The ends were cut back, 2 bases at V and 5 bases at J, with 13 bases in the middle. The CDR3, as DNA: TGTGCCAGCAGTTACGTGAGGACAACCGATCAGCCCCAGCATTTT. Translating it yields CASSYVRTTDQPQHF.

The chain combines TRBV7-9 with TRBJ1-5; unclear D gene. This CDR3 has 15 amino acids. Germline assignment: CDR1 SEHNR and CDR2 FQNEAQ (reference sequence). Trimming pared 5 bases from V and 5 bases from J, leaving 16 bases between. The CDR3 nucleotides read TGTGCCAGCAGCAATGCCCTGGGAGGATATCAGCCCCAGCATTTT. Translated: CASSNALGGYQPQHF. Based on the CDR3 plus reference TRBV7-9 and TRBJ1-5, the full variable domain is DTGVSQNPRHKITKRGQNVTFRCDPISEHNRLYWYRQTLGQGPEFLTYFQNEAQLEKSRLLSDRFSAERPKGSFSTLEIQRTEQGDSAMYLCASSNALGGYQPQHFGDGTRLSIL.

DNA for the CDR3: TGCGCCAGCAGCCAAGAGGCAGCTAACACTGAAGCTTTCTTT. It is translated as CASSQEAANTEAFF. The V gene is TRBV4-1, the J gene TRBJ1-1; the D is unclear. Germline V gene lookup returns CDR1 MGHRA and CDR2 YSYEKL. V lost 0 bases and J lost 2, with 7 bases in between. This CDR3 comprises 14 residues.